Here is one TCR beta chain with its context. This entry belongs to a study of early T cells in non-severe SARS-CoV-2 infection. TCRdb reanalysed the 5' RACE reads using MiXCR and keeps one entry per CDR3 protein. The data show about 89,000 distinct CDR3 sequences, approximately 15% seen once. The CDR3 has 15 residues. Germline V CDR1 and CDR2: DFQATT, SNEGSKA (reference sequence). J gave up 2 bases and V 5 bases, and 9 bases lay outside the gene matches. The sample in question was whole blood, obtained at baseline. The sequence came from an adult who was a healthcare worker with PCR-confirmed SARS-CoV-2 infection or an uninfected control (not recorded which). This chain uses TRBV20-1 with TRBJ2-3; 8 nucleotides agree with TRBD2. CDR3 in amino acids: CSALSGRGSTDTQYF. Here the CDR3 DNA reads TGCAGTGCTTTAAGCGGGAGAGGTTCCACAGATACGCAGTATTTT.